This record looks at one T cell receptor (beta chain) sequence and its context. Assay used: immunoSEQ multiplex PCR; TCRdb lists only in-frame clones, some missing. The table has tens of thousands of clones, about 80% seen once; the top ten hold about 9.4%. The CDR3 sequence is 15 residues long. Germline V lookup: CDR1 LNHDA, CDR2 SQIVND (reference sequence). The germline V and J ends were trimmed by 1 base and 5 bases, with 9 bases remaining between them. The data belong to a study of blood T cell repertoires in COVID-19. Study-wide context: Sample material is recorded as cDNA or gDNA derived from T cells, B-cell-depleted T cells, or PBMCs.

The chain has TRBV19 and TRBJ1-6; D remains unclear. This TCR derives from a man aged 45-65 years with COVID-19, enrolled during active disease. Sequenced input: peripheral blood. The CDR3 here is CASSIGGSHNSPLHF. The CDR3 DNA reads as TGTGCCAGTAGTATAGGCGGCAGCCATAATTCACCCCTCCACTTT.